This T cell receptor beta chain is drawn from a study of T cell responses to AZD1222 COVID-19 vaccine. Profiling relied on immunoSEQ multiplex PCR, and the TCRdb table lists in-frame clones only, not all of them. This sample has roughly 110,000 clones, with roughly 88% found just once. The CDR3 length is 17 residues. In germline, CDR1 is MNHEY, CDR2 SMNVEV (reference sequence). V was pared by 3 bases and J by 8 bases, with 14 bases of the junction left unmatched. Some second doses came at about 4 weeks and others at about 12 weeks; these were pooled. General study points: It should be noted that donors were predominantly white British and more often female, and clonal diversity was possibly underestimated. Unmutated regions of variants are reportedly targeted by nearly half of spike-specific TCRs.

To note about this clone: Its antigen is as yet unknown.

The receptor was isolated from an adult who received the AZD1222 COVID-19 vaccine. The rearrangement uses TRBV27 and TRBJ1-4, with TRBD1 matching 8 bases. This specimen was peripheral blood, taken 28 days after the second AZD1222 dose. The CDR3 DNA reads TGTGCCAGCAGTTTGCGCCCCCCAGGGGGCAACGAAGAAAAACTGTTTTTT. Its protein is CASSLRPPGGNEEKLFF.